This TCR beta chain was captured in a study of blood T cell repertoires in COVID-19. Turning to the study itself: Sites across the United States, Italy and Spain contributed samples from acute and convalescent COVID-19. T cells, B-cell-depleted T cells, or PBMCs supplied cDNA or gDNA.

Per the germline V gene, CDR1 is SQVTM and CDR2 is ANQGSEA. Trimming shortened V by 3 bases and J by 0 bases, and 9 bases separated the two germline ends. The CDR3 contains 13 residues. Under the authors' procedure: Cell counts per sample came from amplifying reference gene primers. Clones were sequenced by immunoSEQ multiplex PCR, and TCRdb holds only the in-frame ones, with some missing. That table gives V, J and clone size, and the DNA gave D and trimming. In the table there are about 180,000 clones, approximately 86% of which are singletons. The source is a man between 60 and 75 years old with COVID-19, enrolled during active disease. Specimen: peripheral blood. J is TRBJ2-7 and V is TRBV29-1; TRBD2 is a possible D gene (6 bases). The CDR3 nucleotides read TGCAGCGTTGATCTGGGAGGCTCCTACGAGCAGTACTTC. This encodes CSVDLGGSYEQYF.